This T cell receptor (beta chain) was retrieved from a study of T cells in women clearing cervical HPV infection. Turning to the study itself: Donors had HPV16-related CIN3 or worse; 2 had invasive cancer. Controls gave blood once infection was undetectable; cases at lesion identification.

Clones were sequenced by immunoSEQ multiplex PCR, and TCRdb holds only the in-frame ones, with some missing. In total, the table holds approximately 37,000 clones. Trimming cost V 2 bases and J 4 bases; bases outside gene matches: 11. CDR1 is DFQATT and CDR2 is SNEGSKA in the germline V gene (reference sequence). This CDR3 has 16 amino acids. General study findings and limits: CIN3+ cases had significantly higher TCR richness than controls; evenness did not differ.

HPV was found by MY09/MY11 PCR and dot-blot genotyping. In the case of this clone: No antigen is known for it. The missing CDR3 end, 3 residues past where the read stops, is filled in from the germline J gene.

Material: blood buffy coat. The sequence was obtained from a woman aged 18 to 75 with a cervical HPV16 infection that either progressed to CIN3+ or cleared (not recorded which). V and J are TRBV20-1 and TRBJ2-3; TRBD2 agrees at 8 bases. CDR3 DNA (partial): TGCAGTGCTAGATGGTCTGGGTGGCGGGAGGCAGATACG. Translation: CSARWSGWREADT. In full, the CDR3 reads CSARWSGWREADTQYF.